The 11 T cell receptor beta chains given below trace back to one sample, sequenced in a study of lymphopenia after photon versus proton radiotherapy. Generated by immunoSEQ multiplex PCR, the TCRdb table keeps only in-frame clones and is missing some. The data hold tens of thousands of clones, with over 75% observed a single time. The starting material was peripheral blood, obtained from a patient treated with photon-based radiotherapy. The receptors here all came from a man aged 35 to 55 with gastric cancer.

This clone was found a few times. J is TRBJ1-6 and V is TRBV10-3, with D perhaps TRBD1 (5 bases). Trimming removed 8 bases from V and 4 bases from J, with 12 bases in between. Germline loops: CDR1 ENHRY, CDR2 SYGVKD. The CDR3 loop spans 14 amino acids. CDR3 in amino acids: CAIGDRSYNSPLHF. The CDR3 DNA reads TGTGCCATCGGGGACCGCTCTTATAATTCACCCCTCCACTTT.

This rearrangement joins TRBV15 to TRBJ1-4, with D unresolved. V gave up 0 bases and J gave up 6 bases, with 11 bases separating them. The germline V gene encodes CDR1 LNHNV and CDR2 YYDKDF (reference sequence). This CDR3 contains 15 residues. This CDR3 reads CATSREGGGDEKLFF. Written as DNA, the CDR3 is TGTGCCACCAGCAGAGAGGGTGGCGGAGATGAAAAACTGTTTTTT.

This clone came up once. The gene calls are TRBV30 and TRBJ2-3; 7 nucleotides line up with TRBD1. With V trimmed by 4 bases and J by 2 bases, 9 bases remained unmatched. The CDR3 consists of 15 residues. Germline CDR1 GTSNPN, CDR2 SVGIG (reference sequence). The DNA for the CDR3 is TGTGCCTGGAAAAGTCCCGGGACAGACACAGATACGCAGTATTTT. This codes for CAWKSPGTDTDTQYF.

The genes are TRBV11-2 and TRBJ2-1; D might be TRBD2 (7 bases). CDR1 and CDR2 (germline): SGHAT, FQNNGV. V was pared by 5 bases and J by 9 bases, with 14 bases between. The CDR3 sequence is 13 residues long. The CDR3 DNA follows: TGTGCCAGCAGCCTAGGGGGGGTCGGTGAGCAGTTCTTC. This gives the protein CASSLGGVGEQFF.

This chain connects TRBV19 to TRBJ1-1; perhaps TRBD1 as D (6 bases). The germline gives CDR1 LNHDA, CDR2 SQIVND (reference sequence). This CDR3 has 17 amino acids. The V end lost 1 base, the J end lost 0 bases, and 15 bases lay between the germline ends. Here the CDR3 reads CASSIGEGVGMNTEAFF. The CDR3 DNA reads as TGTGCCAGTAGTATAGGGGAGGGGGTAGGCATGAACACTGAAGCTTTCTTT.

The chain links TRBV6-1 to TRBJ1-3, with D unclear. Germline CDR1 MNHNS, CDR2 SASEGT. The V end was cut by 4 bases, the J end by 2 bases, with 18 bases between. There are 17 residues in the CDR3. CDR3 region: CASSASRSEVAGNTIYF. The CDR3, as DNA: TGTGCCAGCAGTGCTTCCCGGTCGGAGGTCGCTGGAAACACCATATATTTT.

The V and J genes are TRBV7-6 and TRBJ2-3, with TRBD1 identical over 8 bases. The germline gives CDR1 SGHVS, CDR2 FNYEAQ. After removal of 5 bases from V and 2 bases from J, the junction contained 6 bases not matched to a gene. The CDR3 extends over 15 amino acids. CDR3 in amino acids: CASSPRTGTTDTQYF. The CDR3 DNA reads as TGTGCCAGCAGCCCCCGGACAGGGACCACAGATACGCAGTATTTT.

This sequence joins TRBV19 and TRBJ2-2, with 9 positions matching TRBD1. Germline CDR1 reads LNHDA; CDR2 reads SQIVND (reference sequence). V gave up 6 bases and J gave up 6 bases; unmatched junction bases: 5. This CDR3 spans 14 amino acids. The chain's CDR3 is CASRGQGFAGELFF. The CDR3, as DNA: TGTGCCAGTAGGGGACAGGGTTTCGCCGGGGAGCTGTTTTTT.

V is TRBV13 and J is TRBJ2-3; D gene ambiguous. Trimming stripped 2 bases from V and 5 bases from J, with 17 bases between. Germline V gives CDR1 PRHDT, CDR2 FYEKMQ (reference sequence). This CDR3 comprises 16 residues. The DNA of the CDR3 is TGTGCCAGCAGCTTACCCCGAGTCAGGTCGGGAGATACGCAGTATTTT. This sequence encodes CASSLPRVRSGDTQYF.

The V gene is TRBV11-2, the J gene TRBJ2-7; 9 bases align to TRBD2. CDR1 is SGHAT and CDR2 is FQNNGV in the germline V gene. The V segment lost 0 bases and the J segment 0 bases; nucleotides outside the gene matches: 6. The CDR3 extends over 17 amino acids. The CDR3 region has the DNA TGTGCCAGCAGCTTAGATCTAGCGGGGTTGAGCTCCTACGAGCAGTACTTC. Amino acid sequence: CASSLDLAGLSSYEQYF.

The chain is built from TRBV19 and TRBJ1-2, with 9 nucleotides matching TRBD1. V trimming: 6 bases; J trimming: 4 bases; junction bases outside the gene matches: 9. This CDR3 is 15 amino acids long. Per germline, CDR1 LNHDA and CDR2 SQIVND (reference sequence). The CDR3 DNA reads TGTGCCAGTAGCACCGGGACAGGGAGGGGCTATGGCTACACCTTC. It encodes CASSTGTGRGYGYTF.